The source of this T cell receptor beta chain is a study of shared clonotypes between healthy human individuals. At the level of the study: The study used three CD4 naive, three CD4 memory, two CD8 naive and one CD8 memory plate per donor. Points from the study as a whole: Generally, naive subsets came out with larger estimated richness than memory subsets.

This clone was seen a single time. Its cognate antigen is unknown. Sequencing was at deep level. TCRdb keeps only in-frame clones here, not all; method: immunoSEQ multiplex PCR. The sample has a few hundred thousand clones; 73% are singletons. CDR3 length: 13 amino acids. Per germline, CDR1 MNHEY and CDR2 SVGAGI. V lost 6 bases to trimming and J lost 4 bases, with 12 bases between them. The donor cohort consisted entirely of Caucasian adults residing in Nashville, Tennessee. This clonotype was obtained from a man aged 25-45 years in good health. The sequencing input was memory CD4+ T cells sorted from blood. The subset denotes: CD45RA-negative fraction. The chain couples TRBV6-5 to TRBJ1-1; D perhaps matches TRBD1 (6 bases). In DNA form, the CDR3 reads TGTGCCAGCAGCTTTAACAGGGCCACTGAAGCTTTCTTT. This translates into CASSFNRATEAFF.